This T cell receptor (beta chain) was captured by sequencing in a study of T cell clonality in common variable immunodeficiency. Libraries were prepared by immunoSEQ multiplex PCR; TCRdb keeps only in-frame clonotypes and omits some of them. The repertoire yields 28,000 or so clones, none seen only once; the top ten contain about a quarter. Reduced serum IgG, IgA and/or IgM plus specific antibody deficiency defined CVID. Most patients and controls had Caucasian heritage. Regarding the study as a whole: Shared TCRbeta clones were fewer between CVID subjects than controls. Reportedly, TCR beta sequences from common variable immunodeficiency showed fewer deletions and N-nucleotide insertions.

The CDR3 totals 12 residues. Germline CDR1 reads DFQATT; CDR2 reads SNEGSKA (reference sequence). V was cut by 5 bases and J by 1 base, with 8 bases left in between. At least ten counts were recorded for this clone. Antigen unknown. The read gets to within 3 residues of the CDR3 end, and the germline J gene fills in the rest. The chain employs TRBV20-1 and TRBJ2-5; unclear D gene. This clonotype originated in a human donor with common variable immunodeficiency. Sample: peripheral blood mononuclear cells. The CDR3: CSAPVLQETQYF. Incomplete CDR3 DNA: TGCAGTGCTCCGGTGCTCCAAGAGACC.